These T cell receptor beta chains were read from a single sample in a study of blood T cell repertoires in COVID-19. Generated by immunoSEQ multiplex PCR, the TCRdb table keeps only in-frame clones and is missing some. Here the sample spans 120,000 to 150,000 clones, roughly 85% being singletons. What was sequenced was peripheral blood. The receptors were sampled from a man in his forties or fifties with acute or convalescent COVID-19. CDR3s include the opening cysteine and the closing phenylalanine or tryptophan. The D gene is left open where the match is weak. Clone size is given for some rows only: seen once, a few or many times, or a class if the clone is expanded.

size: .
length: 13
J: TRBJ1-1
V: TRBV7-3
D: .
CDR3: CASSSLRDTEAFF

size: .
length: 14
J: TRBJ2-3
V: TRBV5-4
D: .
CDR3: CASSPFAGSDTQYF

size: .
length: 16
J: TRBJ2-2
V: TRBV28
D: TRBD2
CDR3: CASSPSSGQNTGELFF

size: .
length: 12
J: TRBJ2-3
V: TRBV19
D: .
CDR3: CASSIGQTTQYF

size: once
length: 15
J: TRBJ2-2
V: TRBV11-3
D: TRBD1
CDR3: CASSRQGVNTGELFF

size: .
length: 16
J: TRBJ2-5
V: TRBV5-1
D: TRBD2
CDR3: CASSLGRGGTQETQYF

size: .
length: 15
J: TRBJ2-3
V: TRBV7-3
D: .
CDR3: CASSSRRGLTDTQYF

size: .
length: 13
J: TRBJ1-2
V: TRBV24-1
D: .
CDR3: CATSETGSGGYTF

size: .
length: 14
J: TRBJ1-4
V: TRBV5-4
D: TRBD1
CDR3: CASSLQTGNEKLFF

size: .
length: 14
J: TRBJ1-4
V: TRBV30
D: .
CDR3: CAWSSSGVGGKLFF

size: .
length: 14
J: TRBJ2-7
V: TRBV28
D: TRBD2
CDR3: CASSLASGGYEQYF

size: .
length: 16
J: TRBJ2-2
V: TRBV10-3
D: TRBD1
CDR3: CAITKNRGANTGELFF

size: few
length: 13
J: TRBJ2-7
V: TRBV14
D: .
CDR3: CASSREAAYEQYF

size: .
length: 15
J: TRBJ1-5
V: TRBV4-1
D: .
CDR3: CASSRRGHSNQPQHF

size: .
length: 16
J: TRBJ2-5
V: TRBV30
D: TRBD2
CDR3: CAWIPMTSGGQETQYF

size: .
length: 13
J: TRBJ1-3
V: TRBV19
D: .
CDR3: CASSPRAANTIYF

size: .
length: 15
J: TRBJ2-5
V: TRBV6-5
D: TRBD2
CDR3: CASILRTSGRKTQYF

size: .
length: 16
J: TRBJ2-3
V: TRBV11-3
D: .
CDR3: CASSLDSGRGADTQYF

size: .
length: 18
J: TRBJ2-1
V: TRBV24-1
D: TRBD1
CDR3: CATSGIKPGQGIKDEQFF

size: once
length: 15
J: TRBJ2-7
V: TRBV28
D: .
CDR3: CASSPHSGFSYEQYF